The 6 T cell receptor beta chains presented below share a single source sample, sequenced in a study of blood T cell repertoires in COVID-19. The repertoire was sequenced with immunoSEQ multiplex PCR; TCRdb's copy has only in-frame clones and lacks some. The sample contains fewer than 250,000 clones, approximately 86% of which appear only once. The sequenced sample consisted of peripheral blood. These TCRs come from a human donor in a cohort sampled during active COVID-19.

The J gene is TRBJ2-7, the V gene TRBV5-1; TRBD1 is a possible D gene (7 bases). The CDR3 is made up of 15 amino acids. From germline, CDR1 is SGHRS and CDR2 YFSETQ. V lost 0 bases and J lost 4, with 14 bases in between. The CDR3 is CASSLASGGRYEQYF. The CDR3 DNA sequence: TGCGCCAGCAGCTTGGCTTCAGGGGGGAGGTACGAGCAGTACTTC.

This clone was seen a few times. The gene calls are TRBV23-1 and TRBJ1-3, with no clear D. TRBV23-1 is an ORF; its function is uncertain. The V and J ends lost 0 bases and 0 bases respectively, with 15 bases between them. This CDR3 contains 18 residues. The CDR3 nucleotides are TGCGCCAGCAGTCAATCGGTGGCAGCGCTTAGCTCTGGAAACACCATATATTTT. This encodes CASSQSVAALSSGNTIYF.

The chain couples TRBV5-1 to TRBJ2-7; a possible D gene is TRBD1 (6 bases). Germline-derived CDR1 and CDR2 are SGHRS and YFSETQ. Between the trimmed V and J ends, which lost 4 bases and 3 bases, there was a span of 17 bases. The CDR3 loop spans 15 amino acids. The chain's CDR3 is CASSPRTGYGYEQYF. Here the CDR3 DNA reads TGCGCCAGCAGCCCGAGAACAGGGTACGGCTACGAGCAGTACTTC.

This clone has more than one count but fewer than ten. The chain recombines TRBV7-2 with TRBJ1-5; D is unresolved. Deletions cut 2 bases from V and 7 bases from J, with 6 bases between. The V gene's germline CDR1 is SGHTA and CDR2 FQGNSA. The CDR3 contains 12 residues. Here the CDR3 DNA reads TGTGCCAGCAGCTTAAGAGGGCAGCCCCAGCATTTT. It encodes CASSLRGQPQHF. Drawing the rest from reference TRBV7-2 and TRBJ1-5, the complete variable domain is GAGVSQSPSNKVTEKGKDVELRCDPISGHTALYWYRQSLGQGLEFLIYFQGNSAPDKSGLPSDRFSAERTGGSVSTLTIQRTQQEDSAVYLCASSLRGQPQHFGDGTRLSIL.

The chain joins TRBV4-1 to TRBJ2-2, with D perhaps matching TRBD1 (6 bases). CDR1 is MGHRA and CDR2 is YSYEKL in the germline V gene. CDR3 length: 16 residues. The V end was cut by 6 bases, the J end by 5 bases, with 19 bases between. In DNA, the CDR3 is TGCGCCAGCAGTCCCGCGACAGGATTAAGGACCGGGGAGCTGTTTTTT. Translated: CASSPATGLRTGELFF.

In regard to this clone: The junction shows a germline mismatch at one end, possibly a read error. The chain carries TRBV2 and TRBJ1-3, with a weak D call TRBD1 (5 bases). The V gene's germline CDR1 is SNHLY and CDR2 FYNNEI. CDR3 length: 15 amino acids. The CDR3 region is CASREGQGSGNTIYF. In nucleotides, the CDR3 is TGTGCCAGCAGAGAAGGACAAGGATCTGGAAACACCATATATTTT.